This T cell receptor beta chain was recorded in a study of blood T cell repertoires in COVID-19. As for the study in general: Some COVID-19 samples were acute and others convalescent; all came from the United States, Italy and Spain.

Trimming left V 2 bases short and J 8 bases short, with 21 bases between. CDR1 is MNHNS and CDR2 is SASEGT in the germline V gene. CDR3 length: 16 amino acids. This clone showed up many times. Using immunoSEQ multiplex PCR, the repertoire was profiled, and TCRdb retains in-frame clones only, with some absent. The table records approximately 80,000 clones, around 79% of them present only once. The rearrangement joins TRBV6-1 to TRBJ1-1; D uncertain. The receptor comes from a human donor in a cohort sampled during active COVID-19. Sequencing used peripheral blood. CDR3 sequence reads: CASSEWERVLVLEAFF. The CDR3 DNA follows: TGTGCCAGCAGTGAATGGGAGAGGGTCCTTGTCCTCGAAGCTTTCTTT.